A selection of T cell receptor beta chains follows, all from one sample in a study of T cell changes during pregnancy in multiple sclerosis. The method was immunoSEQ multiplex PCR; TCRdb's version includes in-frame clones alone and lacks a portion of them. Here the sample spans about 67,000 clones, 75% to 95% being singletons. The sequenced sample was peripheral blood, obtained in the first trimester of pregnancy. These receptors were obtained from a female donor with multiple sclerosis, enrolled in a pregnancy study. Both conserved end residues are part of each CDR3.

TRBV5-6	TRBJ1-4	CASSYRGRPNEKLFF
TRBV7-9	TRBJ2-1	CASSPRLSSDEQFF
TRBV27	TRBJ1-5	CASSHRSGQPQHF
TRBV19	TRBJ1-1	CASSDPGQHTEAFF
TRBV4-2	TRBJ1-4	CASSQGGISEKLFF
TRBV5-6	TRBJ1-2	CASSFTGGAGYTF
TRBV27	TRBJ2-7	CASSLSSGRLYEQYF
TRBV5-1	TRBJ1-1	CASSLNGQGPTEAFF
TRBV5-1	TRBJ2-7	CASSLSGRSSYEQYF
TRBV6-1	TRBJ2-4	CASSPRTSGGDIQYF
TRBV19	TRBJ2-7	CASSLPTQSYEQYF
TRBV5-1	TRBJ1-1	CASSSGGRITSTEAFF
TRBV5-1	TRBJ2-7	CASSLAGGHEQYF
TRBV28	TRBJ2-4	CASSVEAYGTNTAKNIQYF
TRBV4-1	TRBJ2-7	CASSQSGHISYEQYF
TRBV15	TRBJ2-1	CATSRIQGTGKTYNEQFF
TRBV14	TRBJ2-7	CARRYLASQSPYEQYF
TRBV5-4	TRBJ2-2	CASSLEAGGTGELFF
TRBV5-4	TRBJ2-3	CASGSRLATDTQYF
TRBV5-4	TRBJ1-2	CASSLGPGNYGYTF
TRBV6-5	TRBJ1-2	CASRNDRGRYTF
TRBV5-1	TRBJ2-1	CASSPGDRNNEQFF
TRBV6-6	TRBJ1-3	CASSYFRGTGNTIYF
TRBV9	TRBJ2-3	CASSVEAGGTDTQYF
TRBV25-1	TRBJ2-3	CASSEGSRDTQYF
TRBV7-2	TRBJ2-7	CASSLLQGGGEQYF
TRBV6-5	TRBJ2-7	CASSYQPGRGAYEQYF
TRBV27	TRBJ2-1	CASSLNTYNEQFF
TRBV28	TRBJ2-7	CASTSGTGTYEQYF
TRBV14	TRBJ1-4	CASSQDGDIYEKLFF
TRBV5-1	TRBJ2-1	CASSSGLAGGEQFF